These T cell receptor beta chains were read from a single sample in a study of blood T cells in healthy people across ages. TCRdb itself ran the 5' RACE reads through MiXCR, one entry per CDR3 protein. The sample holds some 730,000 distinct CDR3 sequences, about 20% seen once. The specimen was blood. The origin of the receptors is a man in his 70s in good health. The CDR3 runs from the conserved cysteine through the conserved F or W. D genes are given only for firm matches. Not every row has a clone size; where given, it reads once, few, many or a size class.

cdr3_aa cdr3_nt j_call clone_size v_call d_call
CASSLMGRESTEAFF TGCGCCAGCAGCTTGATGGGCAGGGAAAGCACTGAAGCTTTCTTT TRBJ1-1 few TRBV5-1 NA
CASRPPVGRRAFF TGTGCCAGCAGGCCACCCGTGGGGCGAAGGGCTTTCTTT TRBJ1-1 NA TRBV28 NA
CASSFIANYGYTF TGTGCCAGCAGTTTTATAGCTAACTATGGCTACACCTTC TRBJ1-2 NA TRBV12-3/TRBV12-4 NA
CASSDLVGVSIQYF TGTGCCAGCAGTGACCTAGTCGGAGTTAGCATTCAGTACTTC TRBJ2-4 few TRBV25-1 NA
CASNGALDTEAFF TGTGCCAGCAACGGGGCCCTGGACACTGAAGCTTTCTTT TRBJ1-1 NA TRBV2 NA
CASSSRDTGKTQYF TGTGCCAGCAGTAGCCGGGACACAGGAAAGACCCAGTACTTC TRBJ2-5 NA TRBV6-1 NA
CAISESGSGTSDTQYF TGTGCCATCAGTGAGTCCGGTAGCGGGACCTCAGATACGCAGTATTTT TRBJ2-3 NA TRBV10-3 TRBD2
CASSLTVHNYGYTF TGTGCCAGCAGCTTGACAGTCCACAACTATGGCTACACCTTC TRBJ1-2 NA TRBV11-2 NA
CSAHGLAGVDTQYF TGCAGTGCTCACGGACTAGCGGGGGTAGATACGCAGTATTTT TRBJ2-3 few TRBV20-1 TRBD2
CASNNGAGTQYF TGTGCCAGCAACAATGGAGCCGGGACGCAGTATTTT TRBJ2-3 few TRBV14 NA
CASSYSQALSYGYTF TGTGCCAGCAGTTACAGCCAGGCTCTATCCTATGGCTACACCTTC TRBJ1-2 few TRBV6-2/TRBV6-3 NA
CASSLGEVTEAFF TGTGCCAGCAGTCTAGGGGAGGTCACTGAAGCTTTCTTT TRBJ1-1 few TRBV12-3/TRBV12-4 NA
CASSLALGVDEKLFF TGCGCCAGCAGCTTGGCCCTAGGGGTGGATGAAAAACTGTTTTTT TRBJ1-4 NA TRBV5-1 NA
CASRASGSGDYNEQFF TGTGCCAGCAGGGCCAGCGGGAGCGGGGATTACAATGAGCAGTTCTTC TRBJ2-1 NA TRBV9 TRBD2
CASTTRARMDTEAFF TGTGCCAGCACCACTAGGGCGAGGATGGACACTGAAGCTTTCTTT TRBJ1-1 NA TRBV2 NA
CASSLTGENIQYF TGTGCCAGCAGTTTAACAGGGGAGAACATTCAGTACTTC TRBJ2-4 few TRBV12-3/TRBV12-4 TRBD1
CAITRGPGDNTQYF TGTGCCATCACCAGAGGGCCGGGGGATAATACGCAGTATTTT TRBJ2-3 few TRBV10-3 NA
CASSPTSTARSYNEQFF TGCGCCAGCAGCCCTACGTCTACCGCGCGGAGCTACAATGAGCAGTTCTTC TRBJ2-1 once TRBV5-1 NA